This T cell receptor (beta chain) was found in a study of shared clonotypes between healthy human individuals. None of the donors, who were healthy HIV-negative adults, had recently had acute infections or vaccinations. Researchers divided each subset's genomic DNA evenly across several immunoSEQ plates. Generated by immunoSEQ multiplex PCR, the TCRdb table keeps only in-frame clones and is missing some. The sample records more than 400,000 clones, 90% to 96% being singletons. This CDR3 is 14 amino acids long. With 6 bases clipped from V and 0 bases from J, the junction kept 3 bases outside the gene matches. Germline V gives CDR1 SEHNR, CDR2 FQNEAQ (reference sequence).

The V gene is TRBV7-9, the J gene TRBJ1-1; 8 bases align to TRBD1. The sequence was collected from a woman aged 25 to 39 in good health. The sequenced sample consisted of naive CD4+ T cells sorted from blood. As to subset: CD45RA+ positively selected. The CDR3 is CASRPTGVNTEAFF. CDR3 DNA: TGTGCCAGCAGGCCGACAGGGGTGAACACTGAAGCTTTCTTT.